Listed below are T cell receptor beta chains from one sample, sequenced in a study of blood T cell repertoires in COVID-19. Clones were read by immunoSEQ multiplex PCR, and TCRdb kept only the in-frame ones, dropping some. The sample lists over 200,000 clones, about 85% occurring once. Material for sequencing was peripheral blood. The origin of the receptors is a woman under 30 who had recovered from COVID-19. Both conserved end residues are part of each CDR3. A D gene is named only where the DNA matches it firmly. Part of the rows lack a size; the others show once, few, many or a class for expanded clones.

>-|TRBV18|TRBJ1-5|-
TGTGCCAGCTCACCCTCAGCGAGTAGCAATCAGCCCCAGCATTTT
CASSPSASSNQPQHF
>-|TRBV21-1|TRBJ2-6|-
TGTGCCAGCCCGAGGGGACAGACAAACTCTGGGGCCAACGTCCTGACTTTC
CASPRGQTNSGANVLTF
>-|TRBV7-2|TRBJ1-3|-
TGTGCCAGCAGCCCCGCAGGGGACTCTGGAAACACCATATATTTT
CASSPAGDSGNTIYF
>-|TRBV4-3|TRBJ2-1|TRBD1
TGCGCCAGCAGCCAAACAGGGGGCAATGAGCAGTTCTTC
CASSQTGGNEQFF
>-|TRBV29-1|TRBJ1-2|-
TGCAGCGTTGAAGTCTGGGGGGATCCCCTGGACTATGGCTACACCTTC
CSVEVWGDPLDYGYTF
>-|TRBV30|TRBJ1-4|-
TGTGCCTGGAGTGTACTAGGCGAAAAACTGTTTTTT
CAWSVLGEKLFF
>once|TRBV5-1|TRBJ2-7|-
TGCGCCAGCAGCTTGGTAGTACACGAGCAGTACTTC
CASSLVVHEQYF
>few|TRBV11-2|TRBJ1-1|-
TGTGCCAGCAGCTTAGGAGCTGAAGCTTTCTTT
CASSLGAEAFF
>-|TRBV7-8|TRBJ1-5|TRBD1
TGTGCCAGCAGCTACTTAGACAGGGGAGAACAGCCCCAGCATTTT
CASSYLDRGEQPQHF
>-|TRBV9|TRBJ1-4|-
TGTGCCAGCAGCTCCCTAGTCGGAAATGAAAAACTGTTTTTT
CASSSLVGNEKLFF
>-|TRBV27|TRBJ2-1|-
TGTGCCAGCAGTCCGACAGGTTTTGGTAATGAGCAGTTCTTC
CASSPTGFGNEQFF
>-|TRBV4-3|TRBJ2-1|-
TGCGCCAGCAGCCAAGTTGAAGGGGGCAATGAGCAGTTCTTC
CASSQVEGGNEQFF
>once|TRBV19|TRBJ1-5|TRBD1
TGTGCCAGTAGTCCGGGAGGGGGCGGGCAGCCCCAGCATTTT
CASSPGGGGQPQHF
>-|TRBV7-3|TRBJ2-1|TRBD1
TGTGCCAGCAGCTTACGAGGGGGCCAACACAATGAGCAGTTCTTC
CASSLRGGQHNEQFF
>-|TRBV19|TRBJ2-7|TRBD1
TGTGCCAGTAGTGTCGGGACAGGGGGCTACGAGCAGTACTTC
CASSVGTGGYEQYF
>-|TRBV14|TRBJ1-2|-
TGTGCCAGCAGCCAAGTCCAGGGGATCTATGGCTACACCTTC
CASSQVQGIYGYTF
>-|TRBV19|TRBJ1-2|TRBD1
TGTGCCAGTAGTATAGGACAGGGAAACTATGGCTACACCTTC
CASSIGQGNYGYTF
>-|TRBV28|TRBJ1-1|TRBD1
TGTGCCAGCAGTTTCCAGGGGGCGGGCGCTGAAGCTTTCTTT
CASSFQGAGAEAFF
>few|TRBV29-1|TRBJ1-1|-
TGCAGCGTCCCCGCAGAAGGAGGGACTGAAGCTTTCTTT
CSVPAEGGTEAFF
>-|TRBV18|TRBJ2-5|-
TGTGCCAGCTCCCCGATAGAAGAGACCCAGTACTTC
CASSPIEETQYF
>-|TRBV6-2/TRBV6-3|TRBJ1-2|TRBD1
TGTGCCAGCAGTTCCCCGGGACAGGCCAACTATGGCTACACCTTC
CASSSPGQANYGYTF
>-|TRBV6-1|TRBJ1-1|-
TGTGCCAGCAGTGAGGTTCGACAGAACACTGAAGCTTTCTTT
CASSEVRQNTEAFF
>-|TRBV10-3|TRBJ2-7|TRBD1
TGTGCCATCAAAGGGGGCTCCTCCTACGAGCAGTACTTC
CAIKGGSSYEQYF
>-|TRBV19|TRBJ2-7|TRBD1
TGTGCCAGTAGTACTCTAAGACCGGGACAGGGCAACTACGAGCAGTACTTC
CASSTLRPGQGNYEQYF
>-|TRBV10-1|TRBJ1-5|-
TGCGCCAGCAGTGGGGGGGGGAATTATAGCAATCAGCCCCAGCATTTT
CASSGGGNYSNQPQHF
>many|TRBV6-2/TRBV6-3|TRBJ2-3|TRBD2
TGTGCCAGCAGTTACTTAGCGGGAGGCACAGATACGCAGTATTTT
CASSYLAGGTDTQYF
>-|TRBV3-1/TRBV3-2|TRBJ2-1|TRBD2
TGTGCCAGCAGCCATTTACCAGTTGGACTAGCGAACGAGCAGTTCTTC
CASSHLPVGLANEQFF
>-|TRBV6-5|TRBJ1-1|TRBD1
TGTGCCAGCAGTTACTCGCTCGACAGGGGGCTTTCTGAAGCTTTCTTT
CASSYSLDRGLSEAFF